Sequencing of this T cell receptor (beta chain) was carried out in a study of T cell responses to AZD1222 COVID-19 vaccine. This CDR3 is 15 amino acids long. The V end lost 4 bases, the J end lost 1 base, and 14 bases lay between the germline ends. Germline CDR1 and CDR2: SGHRS and YFSETQ. TCRdb keeps only in-frame clones here, not all; method: immunoSEQ multiplex PCR. Counted here are roughly 98,000 clones, 70% to 85% occurring once; the ten biggest clones make up 14%. The chain links TRBV5-1 to TRBJ1-1, with D maybe TRBD1 (6 bases). The sample consisted of peripheral blood, taken 28 days after the second AZD1222 dose. The origin of this receptor is an adult who received the AZD1222 COVID-19 vaccine. CDR3: CASSGRTGKNTEAFF. CDR3 coding DNA: TGCGCCAGCAGCGGACGAACAGGGAAGAACACTGAAGCTTTCTTT.